This passage covers 9 T cell receptor beta chains from one sample sequenced in a study of radiation and T cells in renal cell carcinoma. As to time point: baseline pretreatment blood. Treatment meaning: 15 Gy SBRT to primary tumor, nephrectomy 4 weeks later. This table comes from immunoSEQ multiplex PCR, and its TCRdb copy is limited to in-frame clones, with some not included. The sample includes about 91,000 clones, approximately 83% seen only once; the top ten take roughly 7%. The material was blood, obtained from a patient whose treatment included radiotherapy and nephrectomy. These receptors were taken from a man aged 55 to 70 with renal cell carcinoma.

J is TRBJ2-3 and V is TRBV5-4; TRBD2 agrees at 10 bases. J lost 6 bases, V lost 0 bases, and 7 bases had no gene match. Germline CDR1 reads SGHNT; CDR2 reads YYREEE (reference sequence). The CDR3 totals 16 residues. The DNA of the CDR3 is TGTGCCAGCAGCTTGGCGAAGCGGGAGGGCCGTGATACGCAGTATTTT. It codes for CASSLAKREGRDTQYF.

The chain joins TRBV7-9 to TRBJ2-2, with 7 nucleotides matching TRBD1. V dropped 5 bases and J dropped 3; count of bases not matched to a gene: 3. Germline loops: CDR1 SEHNR, CDR2 FQNEAQ (reference sequence). CDR3 length: 14 amino acids. The CDR3 coding sequence is TGTGCCAGCAGCCCTACAGGGGACACCGGGGAGCTGTTTTTT. Its protein is CASSPTGDTGELFF.

V and J are TRBV6-5 and TRBJ2-3, with 14 bases identical to TRBD2. The V gene's germline CDR1 is MNHEY and CDR2 SVGAGI. The CDR3 sequence is 14 residues long. Trimming removed 10 bases from V and 4 bases from J; junction bases left unmatched: 4. CDR3 DNA sequence: TGTGCCACAAAGGGACTAGCGGGGGCAGATACGCAGTATTTT. Translated: CATKGLAGADTQYF.

The chain employs TRBV28 and TRBJ2-3, with D perhaps matching TRBD1 (5 bases). CDR3 size: 14 residues. CDR1 MDHEN and CDR2 SYDVKM come from the germline V gene. Trimming removed 3 bases at V and 1 base at J, with 8 bases between. In DNA, the CDR3 is TGTGCCAGCAGTTTGGGGCAGGGCACAGATACGCAGTATTTT. Translation gives CASSLGQGTDTQYF.

The rearrangement uses TRBV28 and TRBJ1-5, with D uncertain. This CDR3 region has 12 residues. The ends were cut back, 2 bases at V and 11 bases at J, with 10 bases in the middle. Germline lookup yields CDR1 MDHEN and CDR2 SYDVKM. The CDR3 DNA reads TGTGCCAGCAGTTTACTCCGGCAGGCCCAGCATTTT. Protein: CASSLLRQAQHF.

This rearrangement joins TRBV5-6 to TRBJ2-3; D might be TRBD2 (5 bases). The germline gives CDR1 SGHDT, CDR2 YYEEEE. Trimming took 0 bases from V and 1 from J, leaving 9 bases between them. There are 15 residues in the CDR3. This CDR3 reads CASSLELEGTDTQYF. Written as DNA, the CDR3 is TGTGCCAGCAGCTTGGAATTGGAGGGCACAGATACGCAGTATTTT.

V is TRBV13 and J is TRBJ2-7, with 8 bases that match TRBD2. The V segment lost 2 bases and the J segment 4 bases; nucleotides outside the gene matches: 7. Germline V gives CDR1 PRHDT, CDR2 FYEKMQ (reference sequence). The length of the CDR3 is 15 residues. The CDR3 nucleotides are TGTGCCAGCAGCTTAAGGTCTAGCGGGCGGTACGAGCAGTACTTC. It is translated as CASSLRSSGRYEQYF. Full variable domain (outside the CDR3, taken from reference TRBV13 and TRBJ2-7): AAGVIQSPRHLIKEKRETATLKCYPIPRHDTVYWYQQGPGQDPQFLISFYEKMQSDKGSIPDRFSAQQFSDYHSELNMSSLELGDSALYFCASSLRSSGRYEQYFGPGTRLTVT.

The chain employs TRBV5-1 and TRBJ1-1; D is unclear. Germline V lookup: CDR1 SGHRS, CDR2 YFSETQ. Trimming removed 1 base at V and 6 bases at J, with 10 bases between. This CDR3 is 13 amino acids long. The CDR3 is CASSLLGVAEAFF. The CDR3 nucleotides are TGCGCCAGCAGCTTGTTAGGTGTGGCTGAAGCTTTCTTT.

The J gene is TRBJ2-7, the V gene TRBV4-3; D is tentatively TRBD1 or TRBD2 (5 bases each). The CDR3 is made up of 13 amino acids. Trimming pared 4 bases from V and 7 bases from J, leaving 14 bases between. CDR1 and CDR2 from the germline V gene are LGHNA and YSLEER. For the CDR3, the DNA is TGCGCCAGCAGCCTACAACGGGGCTGGGAGCAGTACTTC. Its translation is CASSLQRGWEQYF.